Shown below are 12 T cell receptor beta chains from a single sample sequenced in a study of blood T cells in healthy people across ages. A J-beta primer mix and a sample-barcoded 5' primer were used in a second PCR of about 7 to 12 cycles. TCRdb analysed the 5' RACE reads with MiXCR anew, one entry per CDR3 protein. The sample lists roughly 800,000 distinct CDR3 sequences; around a quarter were seen once. The same data also contributed to another study, on T cells of mothers and their children.

The sample was blood. Every receptor here comes from a boy between 10 and 17 years old in good health.

The gene calls are TRBV24-1 and TRBJ2-4; tentatively, D is TRBD2 (5 bases). The CDR3 consists of 14 residues. V lost 5 bases and J lost 2, with 9 bases in between. Germline CDR1 KGHDR, CDR2 SFDVKD. CDR3 nucleotide sequence: TGTGCCACCAGTGGAGAGGGAACCAAAAACATTCAGTACTTC. Its translation is CATSGEGTKNIQYF.

The chain combines TRBV4-1 with TRBJ2-2, with D unclear. The V end lost 4 bases, the J end lost 7 bases, and 10 bases lay between the germline ends. Germline lookup yields CDR1 MGHRA and CDR2 YSYEKL. This CDR3 is built from 13 residues. CDR3 in DNA: TGCGCCAGCAGCCCTGCAACTATCGGGGAGCTGTTTTTT. Translation: CASSPATIGELFF.

The genes are TRBV6-5 and TRBJ2-5; 7 nucleotides match TRBD1. TRBJ2-7 explains the end of the DNA better; the J call may be wrong. This CDR3 is 14 amino acids long. Germline V lookup: CDR1 MNHEY, CDR2 SVGAGI. DNA of the CDR3: TGTGCCAGCAGTTACTCGACAGGGATCTACGAGCAGTACTTC. It translates to CASSYSTGIYEQYF.

This clonotype has only a few counts. The chain links TRBV6-5 to TRBJ2-3; D uncertain. V lost 5 bases and J 2 bases, leaving 11 bases between the germline ends. Germline lookup yields CDR1 MNHEY and CDR2 SVGAGI. CDR3 length: 14 residues. CDR3 DNA sequence: TGTGCCAGCAGTCAGACTGGCCCCACAGATACGCAGTATTTT. Translating gives CASSQTGPTDTQYF.

This clonotype turned up a few times. The J gene is TRBJ2-5, the V gene TRBV6-5, with 8 nucleotides matching TRBD1. The length of the CDR3 is 15 residues. Per germline, CDR1 MNHEY and CDR2 SVGAGI. V lost 4 bases and J lost 0; bases outside the gene matches: 4. CDR3 DNA sequence: TGTGCCAGCAGTTTTACACAGGGGGACCAAGAGACCCAGTACTTC. It translates to CASSFTQGDQETQYF.

This clonotype was seen at least ten times. The rearrangement links TRBV6-6 to TRBJ2-1; D call uncertain. The CDR3 runs 14 residues. CDR1 MNHNY and CDR2 SVGAGI come from the germline V gene (reference sequence). Trimming removed 0 bases at V and 8 bases at J, with 11 bases between. CDR3 nucleotide sequence: TGTGCCAGCAGTTACTCTACTCTAAGCTATGAGCAGTTCTTC. It encodes CASSYSTLSYEQFF.

This clonotype was observed at least ten times. The V gene is TRBV4-3, the J gene TRBJ2-1, with TRBD2 matching 8 bases. This CDR3 spans 18 amino acids. Germline lookup yields CDR1 LGHNA and CDR2 YSLEER. Trimming removed 0 bases from V and 7 bases from J; junction bases left unmatched: 14. CDR3 bases: TGCGCCAGCAGCCAAGATCCCCCTGGGGGCGGGGGGCGGAATGAGCAGTTCTTC. Translation: CASSQDPPGGGGRNEQFF.

V usage is TRBV7-9 and J usage is TRBJ2-7, with D unresolved. CDR3 length equals 15 residues. The V end was cut by 4 bases, the J end by 0 bases, with 13 bases between. From germline, CDR1 is SEHNR and CDR2 FQNEAQ (reference sequence). Written as DNA, the CDR3 is TGTGCCAGCAGCTCAGGACCCGGGCGCTCCTACGAGCAGTACTTC. Translating it yields CASSSGPGRSYEQYF.

This clonotype was recorded a few times. The gene calls are TRBV19 and TRBJ1-2; the match to TRBD1 covers 10 bases. V lost 5 bases and J lost 8; bases outside the gene matches: 14. Germline V CDR1 and CDR2: LNHDA, SQIVND (reference sequence). This CDR3 comprises 16 residues. In nucleotides, the CDR3 is TGTGCCAGTAGTCCCTCGGCCGGGACAGGGGCACCCGGCTACACCTTC. It translates to CASSPSAGTGAPGYTF.

The chain joins TRBV4-1 to TRBJ2-5; tentatively, D is TRBD2 (6 bases). The CDR3 runs 14 residues. V was pared by 3 bases and J by 11 bases, with 19 bases between. Germline CDR1 is MGHRA and CDR2 is YSYEKL. CDR3: CASSQGLGGREQYF. The CDR3 DNA sequence: TGCGCCAGCAGCCAGGGACTTGGGGGTAGGGAGCAGTACTTC.

The chain employs TRBV5-1 and TRBJ2-5, with 8 bases matching TRBD1. Trimming took 4 bases from V and 5 from J; bases not matched to a gene: 10. CDR3 length equals 15 residues. Germline CDR1 reads SGHRS; CDR2 reads YFSETQ. The CDR3 region is CASSISGGVSETQYF. The CDR3 DNA sequence: TGCGCCAGCAGCATATCAGGGGGCGTGTCCGAGACCCAGTACTTC.

This clonotype was observed a handful of times. The chain carries TRBV12-3 or TRBV12-4 and TRBJ1-5; TRBD1 agrees at 11 bases. The V segment lost 6 bases and the J segment 6 bases; nucleotides outside the gene matches: 10. The CDR3 runs 16 residues. The CDR3, as DNA: TGTGCCAGCAGGGCTCCCGGGACAGGGGGGAGTCAGCCCCAGCATTTT. It is translated as CASRAPGTGGSQPQHF.